These T cell receptor beta chains were read from a single sample in a study of cytomegalovirus exposure and HLA in healthy donors. Some clones are missing from TCRdb's copy, which holds only in-frame ones; the method was immunoSEQ multiplex PCR. The sample yields 120,000 or so clones, about 84% seen once. What was sequenced was PBMCs. Source of these receptors: a woman under 40 in good health and CMV-seronegative. CDR3s include the opening cysteine and the closing phenylalanine or tryptophan. Fields, in order: clone size, D gene, V gene, CDR3 length, J gene, CDR3 DNA, CDR3 protein. D genes are given only for firm matches. Where a row states a size, it is once, few, many or the class of an expanded clone; other rows omit it.

abundance: -
d_gene: -
v_gene: TRBV5-6
len: 13
j_gene: TRBJ1-1
CDR3nt: TGTGCCAGCAGCGTGGGCAGGGTCACTGAAGCTTTCTTT
CDR3aa: CASSVGRVTEAFF

abundance: -
d_gene: -
v_gene: TRBV6-4
len: 14
j_gene: TRBJ2-1
CDR3nt: TGTGCCAGCAGGGGCGCGCGGGCTTACAATGAGCAGTTCTTC
CDR3aa: CASRGARAYNEQFF

abundance: few
d_gene: -
v_gene: TRBV7-6
len: 13
j_gene: TRBJ2-7
CDR3nt: TGTGCCAGCAGCGCGGTAACAGGCTACGAGCAGTACTTC
CDR3aa: CASSAVTGYEQYF

abundance: -
d_gene: TRBD1
v_gene: TRBV5-4
len: 15
j_gene: TRBJ2-2
CDR3nt: TGTGCCAGCAGCTCAAGACAGGGAGTGGCCGGGGAGCTGTTTTTT
CDR3aa: CASSSRQGVAGELFF

abundance: -
d_gene: TRBD2
v_gene: TRBV9
len: 19
j_gene: TRBJ2-1
CDR3nt: TGTGCCAGCAGCGTAGGAAAGGCGGGGGGAAAGCCCTCCTACAATGAGCAGTTCTTC
CDR3aa: CASSVGKAGGKPSYNEQFF

abundance: -
d_gene: TRBD2
v_gene: TRBV28
len: 18
j_gene: TRBJ2-1
CDR3nt: TGTGCCAGCCGATCTAGCGGGGCTACCTTCGGGTCCTACAATGAGCAGTTCTTC
CDR3aa: CASRSSGATFGSYNEQFF

abundance: -
d_gene: TRBD1
v_gene: TRBV5-6
len: 14
j_gene: TRBJ1-6
CDR3nt: TGTGCCAGCAGCTTCGGACAGGGGAATTCACCCCTCCACTTT
CDR3aa: CASSFGQGNSPLHF

abundance: -
d_gene: -
v_gene: TRBV7-2
len: 14
j_gene: TRBJ1-1
CDR3nt: TGTGCCAGCTCAAACCAGGGAACGAACACTGAAGCTTTCTTT
CDR3aa: CASSNQGTNTEAFF

abundance: medium-sized
d_gene: -
v_gene: TRBV27
len: 15
j_gene: TRBJ1-6
CDR3nt: TGTGCCAGCAGTCCCTTCGGGGGGGGGATTTCACCCCTCCACTTT
CDR3aa: CASSPFGGGISPLHF

abundance: -
d_gene: -
v_gene: TRBV5-1
len: 16
j_gene: TRBJ2-7
CDR3nt: TGCGCCAGCAGCTTGGCCCAACCTTTCGGAGGCTACGAGCAGTACTTC
CDR3aa: CASSLAQPFGGYEQYF

abundance: -
d_gene: TRBD1
v_gene: TRBV9
len: 14
j_gene: TRBJ2-5
CDR3nt: TGTGCCAGCAGCGAGGACAGGCTGAGGGAGACCCAGTACTTC
CDR3aa: CASSEDRLRETQYF

abundance: -
d_gene: -
v_gene: TRBV27
len: 15
j_gene: TRBJ2-1
CDR3nt: TGTGCCAGCAGTTTAGGGCTCGCTCCCTTTGATGAGCAGTTCTTC
CDR3aa: CASSLGLAPFDEQFF

abundance: -
d_gene: -
v_gene: TRBV19
len: 16
j_gene: TRBJ1-1
CDR3nt: TGTGCCAGTAGTATAGTCGGGACAACAACTAACACTGAAGCTTTCTTT
CDR3aa: CASSIVGTTTNTEAFF

abundance: -
d_gene: TRBD1
v_gene: TRBV5-1
len: 18
j_gene: TRBJ2-5
CDR3nt: TGCGCCAGCAGCCACGCCGGTCAGGGGGCGAGGGGACAAGAGACCCAGTACTTC
CDR3aa: CASSHAGQGARGQETQYF

abundance: -
d_gene: TRBD1
v_gene: TRBV10-3
len: 15
j_gene: TRBJ1-5
CDR3nt: TGTGCCATCAGTGAGGACAGGGGAGGCAATCAGCCCCAGCATTTT
CDR3aa: CAISEDRGGNQPQHF

abundance: -
d_gene: TRBD1
v_gene: TRBV5-6
len: 17
j_gene: TRBJ1-4
CDR3nt: TGTGCCAGCAGCGAACTAACAGGGGCCGCAACTAATGAAAAACTGTTTTTT
CDR3aa: CASSELTGAATNEKLFF

abundance: -
d_gene: TRBD1
v_gene: TRBV25-1
len: 17
j_gene: TRBJ1-2
CDR3nt: TGTGCCAGCAGTCGGGGGGGCTCACAGGGGATCGACTATGGCTACACCTTC
CDR3aa: CASSRGGSQGIDYGYTF

abundance: few
d_gene: -
v_gene: TRBV25-1
len: 12
j_gene: TRBJ2-7
CDR3nt: TGTGCCAGCAGTGAAATCGGCTACGAGCAGTACTTC
CDR3aa: CASSEIGYEQYF

abundance: -
d_gene: TRBD1
v_gene: TRBV9
len: 15
j_gene: TRBJ1-1
CDR3nt: TGTGCCAGCAGCGACACGACAGGGGCCCTCACTGAAGCTTTCTTT
CDR3aa: CASSDTTGALTEAFF

abundance: -
d_gene: -
v_gene: TRBV9
len: 13
j_gene: TRBJ2-7
CDR3nt: TGTGCCAGCAGCGTAGCCAGCGCCTACGAGCAGTACTTC
CDR3aa: CASSVASAYEQYF

abundance: many
d_gene: TRBD1
v_gene: TRBV9
len: 14
j_gene: TRBJ1-6
CDR3nt: TGTGCCAGCAGCGTATCAGGGGGCAATTCACCCCTCCACTTT
CDR3aa: CASSVSGGNSPLHF

abundance: medium-sized
d_gene: -
v_gene: TRBV6-1
len: 15
j_gene: TRBJ1-3
CDR3nt: TGTGCCAGCAGGTATACTAGAGGTACTGGAAACACCATATATTTT
CDR3aa: CASRYTRGTGNTIYF

abundance: -
d_gene: -
v_gene: TRBV7-8
len: 14
j_gene: TRBJ2-1
CDR3nt: TGTGCCAGCAGCCCCGGGACACAGTCGAATGAGCAGTTCTTC
CDR3aa: CASSPGTQSNEQFF

abundance: -
d_gene: TRBD2
v_gene: TRBV14
len: 17
j_gene: TRBJ2-1
CDR3nt: TGTGCCAGCAGCCAGGGCTTCAGCGGGGGGGCCCAGAATGAGCAGTTCTTC
CDR3aa: CASSQGFSGGAQNEQFF

abundance: -
d_gene: -
v_gene: TRBV15
len: 13
j_gene: TRBJ1-1
CDR3nt: TGTGCCACCAGTAACGGGTTTGACAGTGAAGCTTTCTTT
CDR3aa: CATSNGFDSEAFF

abundance: -
d_gene: -
v_gene: TRBV6-5
len: 16
j_gene: TRBJ2-1
CDR3nt: TGTGCCAGCAGTTCCTCGGACTTTTTCCTAGACAATGAGCAGTTCTTC
CDR3aa: CASSSSDFFLDNEQFF

abundance: -
d_gene: TRBD1
v_gene: TRBV19
len: 14
j_gene: TRBJ2-2
CDR3nt: TGTGCCAGTACAGGGGGCGTGAACACCGGGGAGCTGTTTTTT
CDR3aa: CASTGGVNTGELFF

abundance: -
d_gene: TRBD2
v_gene: TRBV6-5
len: 14
j_gene: TRBJ2-5
CDR3nt: TGTGCCAGCAGTGAACCACGGGGAGGGGAGACCCAGTACTTC
CDR3aa: CASSEPRGGETQYF

abundance: -
d_gene: TRBD1
v_gene: TRBV29-1
len: 16
j_gene: TRBJ1-1
CDR3nt: TGCAGCGTTCCCGGTACAGTACAGGGGGGGAACACTGAAGCTTTCTTT
CDR3aa: CSVPGTVQGGNTEAFF

abundance: -
d_gene: TRBD2
v_gene: TRBV6-5
len: 15
j_gene: TRBJ2-2
CDR3nt: TGTGCCAGCAGGGAGAGCGGGGGGGCCGCCGGGGAGCTGTTTTTT
CDR3aa: CASRESGGAAGELFF

abundance: -
d_gene: TRBD1
v_gene: TRBV19
len: 18
j_gene: TRBJ1-3
CDR3nt: TGTGCCAGTTCCTCCCCTCCGGGACAGAGTTTCTCTGGAAACACCATATATTTT
CDR3aa: CASSSPPGQSFSGNTIYF

abundance: -
d_gene: TRBD1
v_gene: TRBV27
len: 16
j_gene: TRBJ1-2
CDR3nt: TGTGCCAGCAGTGAAACAGGGGACCTCGGCCACTATGGCTACACCTTC
CDR3aa: CASSETGDLGHYGYTF

abundance: -
d_gene: TRBD1
v_gene: TRBV6-1
len: 16
j_gene: TRBJ2-5
CDR3nt: TGTGCCAGCAGTGAACCCGTCCACAGGGGGAAGGAGACCCAGTACTTC
CDR3aa: CASSEPVHRGKETQYF

abundance: -
d_gene: TRBD1
v_gene: TRBV5-6
len: 16
j_gene: TRBJ1-2
CDR3nt: TGTGCCAGCACCCCGATGGTGCAGGGGGCACCGGTAGGCTACACCTTC
CDR3aa: CASTPMVQGAPVGYTF

abundance: few
d_gene: TRBD1
v_gene: TRBV19
len: 12
j_gene: TRBJ1-2
CDR3nt: TGTGCCAGTAGTATGGGGACAGAAGGCTACACCTTC
CDR3aa: CASSMGTEGYTF

abundance: -
d_gene: -
v_gene: TRBV2
len: 16
j_gene: TRBJ1-1
CDR3nt: TGTGCCAGCAGATATTTGGGGGCTCTCCGAAGGAGTGAAGCTTTCTTT
CDR3aa: CASRYLGALRRSEAFF

abundance: -
d_gene: TRBD1
v_gene: TRBV4-3
len: 14
j_gene: TRBJ1-1
CDR3nt: TGCGCCAGCAGCCAGGGGACAGCGAACACTGAAGCTTTCTTT
CDR3aa: CASSQGTANTEAFF

abundance: -
d_gene: TRBD1
v_gene: TRBV15
len: 15
j_gene: TRBJ1-3
CDR3nt: TGTGCCACCAGCAGTCGACAGGGCCAGGGGAACACCATATATTTT
CDR3aa: CATSSRQGQGNTIYF

abundance: -
d_gene: TRBD1
v_gene: TRBV13
len: 14
j_gene: TRBJ2-7
CDR3nt: TGTGCCACCCACCTAACAGGGGGGACCTACGAGCAGTACTTC
CDR3aa: CATHLTGGTYEQYF

abundance: -
d_gene: -
v_gene: TRBV27
len: 15
j_gene: TRBJ1-2
CDR3nt: TGTGCCAGCAGTGGCGCGGGGCGTAGGATCTATGGCTACACCTTC
CDR3aa: CASSGAGRRIYGYTF

abundance: -
d_gene: TRBD2
v_gene: TRBV18
len: 14
j_gene: TRBJ2-7
CDR3nt: TGTGCCAGCCGACCGACTAGCGGGGGACACGAGCAGTACTTC
CDR3aa: CASRPTSGGHEQYF

abundance: -
d_gene: TRBD1
v_gene: TRBV9
len: 15
j_gene: TRBJ2-7
CDR3nt: TGTGCCAGCAGCGGGTACGACAGGGGGCATGGCGAGCAGTACTTC
CDR3aa: CASSGYDRGHGEQYF

abundance: medium-sized
d_gene: TRBD1
v_gene: TRBV6-4
len: 15
j_gene: TRBJ2-3
CDR3nt: TGTGCCAGCAGTGACTCCCAGGGGGCTGGCGATACGCAGTATTTT
CDR3aa: CASSDSQGAGDTQYF

abundance: -
d_gene: -
v_gene: TRBV5-1
len: 12
j_gene: TRBJ1-4
CDR3nt: TGCGCCAGCAGAGGGGAGGCTGAAAAACTGTTTTTT
CDR3aa: CASRGEAEKLFF

abundance: -
d_gene: -
v_gene: TRBV15
len: 13
j_gene: TRBJ1-1
CDR3nt: TGTGCCACCAGCAGAGGCCCGGGGGCTGAAGCTTTCTTT
CDR3aa: CATSRGPGAEAFF

abundance: -
d_gene: TRBD2
v_gene: TRBV4-2
len: 17
j_gene: TRBJ2-1
CDR3nt: TGTGCCAGCAGCCAAGATCAGGGGCGGGGGGGCGGCAATGAGCAGTTCTTC
CDR3aa: CASSQDQGRGGGNEQFF

abundance: once
d_gene: -
v_gene: TRBV4-3
len: 15
j_gene: TRBJ2-7
CDR3nt: TGCGCCAGCAGCTCACGCAGGGGAGCGTCCTACGAGCAGTACTTC
CDR3aa: CASSSRRGASYEQYF

abundance: -
d_gene: -
v_gene: TRBV29-1
len: 13
j_gene: TRBJ2-3
CDR3nt: TGCAGCGTTGCTGAGTTAAGCCCAGATACGCAGTATTTT
CDR3aa: CSVAELSPDTQYF

abundance: -
d_gene: -
v_gene: TRBV27
len: 15
j_gene: TRBJ2-5
CDR3nt: TGTGCCAGCAGTTTATTGGGCGGGGCTCAAGAGACCCAGTACTTC
CDR3aa: CASSLLGGAQETQYF

abundance: -
d_gene: -
v_gene: TRBV5-4
len: 13
j_gene: TRBJ1-1
CDR3nt: TGTGCCAGCAGCCGGTCTATGAACACTGAAGCTTTCTTT
CDR3aa: CASSRSMNTEAFF

abundance: -
d_gene: TRBD2
v_gene: TRBV4-2
len: 17
j_gene: TRBJ2-2
CDR3nt: TGTGCCAGCAGCCAAGGGTTAGCGGGGGGGCGCACCGGGGAGCTGTTTTTT
CDR3aa: CASSQGLAGGRTGELFF